One sample yielded the 4 T cell receptor beta chains listed below, sequenced in a study of T cells expressing NK-cell markers. Each CDR3 protein gets one entry in TCRdb, which reprocessed the 5' RACE reads and gives no DNA. This table lists some 280,000 distinct CDR3 sequences. Sequencing was done on a sample of blood T cells: a sorted CD56 or NKG2C T cell subset, CD4+ or CD8+ T cells, or bulk PBMC T cells (not recorded which). The receptors come from a man aged 18 to 35 in good health.

V and J are TRBV7-2 and TRBJ2-5; as DNA is missing, the TRBD2 call by TCRdb cannot be tested. The CDR3 runs 15 residues. In germline, CDR1 is SGHTA, CDR2 FQGNSA. CDR3 in amino acids: CASSLAGTIKETQYF. The whole variable domain, filled in from reference TRBV7-2 and TRBJ2-5, reads GAGVSQSPSNKVTEKGKDVELRCDPISGHTALYWYRQSLGQGLEFLIYFQGNSAPDKSGLPSDRFSAERTGGSVSTLTIQRTQQEDSAVYLCASSLAGTIKETQYFGPGTRLLVL.

The rearrangement uses TRBV7-2 and TRBJ2-3; checking the TCRdb D call of TRBD2 is not possible without DNA. Per the germline V gene, CDR1 is SGHTA and CDR2 is FQGNSA. The CDR3 contains 17 residues. CDR3 sequence reads: CASSFVVAGVKTDTQYF.

J is TRBJ1-4 and V is TRBV5-1; TCRdb's D gene call, TRBD1, goes unchecked for lack of DNA. The length of the CDR3 is 17 residues. Looked up from germline, CDR1 is SGHRS and CDR2 is YFSETQ. CDR3 residues: CASSLVPTGRRDEKLFF.

This chain connects TRBV20-1 to TRBJ2-7; TCRdb's D call of TRBD2 is untestable without DNA. The CDR3 has 13 residues. The germline CDR1 and CDR2 sequences are DFQATT and SNEGSKA (reference sequence). The CDR3 loop reads CSARFSGAYEQYF.